Listed below are T cell receptor beta chains from one sample, sequenced in a study of CD8 T cells in Susac syndrome. TCRdb fed the immunoSEQ multiplex PCR reads into MiXCR, producing one record per CDR3 protein. Of 160,000 or so distinct CDR3 sequences in the sample, approximately 94% were seen once. Sequencing was carried out using CD4+ T cells from PBMCs. These receptors were taken from a human donor with multiple sclerosis. The CDR3 runs from the conserved cysteine through the conserved F or W. Each record gives: V gene, J gene, CDR3 protein.

>TRBV7-3|TRBJ2-2
CASSPQGSGELFF
>TRBV6-5|TRBJ1-1
CASSSPPGVFTEAFF
>TRBV6-2/TRBV6-3|TRBJ1-2
CASSTIVVGYGYTF
>TRBV7-2|TRBJ2-7
CASSQPADRRPQYGGEQYF
>TRBV20-1|TRBJ1-1
CSAAQGGTEAFF
>TRBV9|TRBJ2-2
CASSVVVDSYTGELFF
>TRBV7-2|TRBJ2-7
CASRNLGLAGSYEQYF
>TRBV12-3/TRBV12-4|TRBJ1-2
CASSLQGSRYGYTF
>TRBV18|TRBJ1-5
CASSPRWDPNQPQHF
>TRBV15|TRBJ1-1
CATSREEGQRGTEAFF
>TRBV21-1|TRBJ2-4
CASSNDRALAKNIQYF
>TRBV3-1|TRBJ2-2
CASSPTLAGTGELFF
>TRBV7-9|TRBJ2-5
CASSLISETQYF
>TRBV7-6|TRBJ2-1
CASSQGTSGSSYNEQFF
>TRBV12-3/TRBV12-4|TRBJ2-1
CASRHSSNEQFF
>TRBV6-5|TRBJ1-2
CASSYSLAASYGYTF
>TRBV2|TRBJ1-4
CASRASSTRDEKLFF
>TRBV11-2|TRBJ2-5
CASSPGGTGQETQYF
>TRBV5-1|TRBJ1-1
CASSTRLNTEAFF
>TRBV5-1|TRBJ2-5
CASSAWTSGNSETQYF
>TRBV29-1|TRBJ1-2
CSVAGPYGYTF
>TRBV29-1|TRBJ2-5
CSAGTSSHQETQYF
>TRBV5-4|TRBJ2-1
CASSWLGYPYNEQFF
>TRBV4-2|TRBJ1-2
CASSQGSVTPYGYTF
>TRBV5-4|TRBJ1-5
CASSLVGQPQHF
>TRBV21-1|TRBJ2-3
CASTMGGKTQYF
>TRBV7-3|TRBJ2-1
CASSSRASVEQFF